The present T cell receptor beta chain was sequenced within a study of T cells in Graves' hyperthyroidism and ophthalmopathy. RNA transcripts were the template for amplifying TCR beta CDR3 regions. Researchers ran a first-round RT-PCR on the TCR CDR3 using the HTBI primer set. MiXCR, applied by TCRdb to the multiplex PCR reads, yields one record per CDR3 protein. The sample carries 500,000 to 650,000 distinct CDR3 sequences, roughly 17% recorded once. This CDR3 is 13 amino acids long. Germline CDR1 SGHVS, CDR2 FQNEAQ. With 5 bases removed from V and 2 bases from J, the gap between germline ends came to 10 bases.

Sequencing was done on a sample of blood. The source is a woman between 18 and 29 years old with Graves' ophthalmopathy. The chain has TRBV7-8 and TRBJ2-7; D unresolved. CDR3 protein: CASSGQPPYEQYF. DNA for the CDR3: TGTGCCAGCAGCGGCCAGCCCCCCTACGAGCAGTACTTC.